This T cell receptor (beta chain) was recovered during a study of blood T cell repertoires in COVID-19. Overall study context: Spain, Italy and the United States supplied samples that represented acute and convalescent COVID-19.

Original data processing: Amplification with reference gene primers provided the estimates of nucleated cell counts. TCRdb's table, derived via immunoSEQ multiplex PCR, lists solely in-frame clones and lacks some. That table furnishes V, J and clone size, whereas the DNA furnished D and trimming. The sample includes over 300,000 clones, more than 80% of them seen just once. This clone was observed a single time. CDR3 length: 13 residues. Between the trimmed V and J ends, which lost 2 bases and 1 base, there was a span of 8 bases. The germline V gene has CDR1 GTSNPN and CDR2 SVGIG (reference sequence).

Sequencing used peripheral blood. This TCR derives from a man aged 40-49 years with acute or convalescent COVID-19. This chain joins TRBV30 and TRBJ1-1, with D uncertain. The CDR3 DNA reads TGTGCCTGGAGTAGACAACAGAACACTGAAGCTTTCTTT. Amino acids: CAWSRQQNTEAFF.